The 8 T cell receptor beta chains presented below share a single source sample, sequenced in a study of blood T cell repertoires in COVID-19. TCRdb's copy holds only in-frame clones and misses some; the assay was immunoSEQ multiplex PCR. This sample has fewer than 60,000 clones, with about 83% found just once. The sequenced sample was peripheral blood. The receptors shown here come from an older man with active COVID-19.

The chain is built from TRBV5-5 and TRBJ2-7, with no clear D. Trimming pared 0 bases from V and 1 base from J, leaving 5 bases between. Germline V CDR1 and CDR2: SGHKS, YYEKEE (reference sequence). This CDR3 has 13 residues. CDR3 loop: CASSLAGSYEQYF. The CDR3 DNA is TGTGCCAGCAGCTTGGCGGGTTCCTACGAGCAGTACTTC.

The gene calls are TRBV14 and TRBJ1-1; no reliable D call. The CDR3 is 15 residues long. Germline V CDR1 and CDR2: SGHDN, FVKESK. Trimming removed 0 bases at V and 4 bases at J, with 12 bases between. CDR3 DNA sequence: TGTGCCAGCAGCCAAGATTTCGAGGGATCCACTGAAGCTTTCTTT. This codes for CASSQDFEGSTEAFF.

This clone was observed a few times. This rearrangement joins TRBV6-5 to TRBJ1-2; maybe TRBD1 (6 bases). V was cut by 6 bases and J by 6 bases, with 14 bases left in between. This CDR3 has 13 amino acids. CDR1 and CDR2 (germline): MNHEY, SVGAGI. Written as DNA, the CDR3 is TGTGCCAGCAGCTTGGGGGGGGCGGATGGCTACACCTTC. Translated: CASSLGGADGYTF.

This clone has more than one count but fewer than ten. The chain links TRBV7-8 to TRBJ2-7, with a weak D call TRBD1 (6 bases). The length of the CDR3 is 16 residues. V was clipped by 0 bases and J by 0 bases, with 12 bases between them. Germline CDR1 reads SGHVS; CDR2 reads FQNEAQ. Here the CDR3 reads CASSLATGFSSYEQYF. The DNA for the CDR3 is TGTGCCAGCAGCTTAGCGACAGGCTTCAGCTCCTACGAGCAGTACTTC.

This clone was seen only once. The chain joins TRBV19 to TRBJ2-5; 7 bases align to TRBD2. Germline V gene sequence: CDR1 LNHDA, CDR2 SQIVND (reference sequence). The CDR3 is 15 amino acids. V shed 0 bases, J shed 5 bases, and the junction held 6 bases outside the gene matches. CDR3 nucleotides: TGTGCCAGTAGTATAGAGGGAGGGCAGGGTGAGACCCAGTACTTC. This translates into CASSIEGGQGETQYF.

This sequence joins TRBV7-9 and TRBJ1-2; TRBD1 matches 10 bases. V lost 0 bases and J lost 8; bases outside the gene matches: 6. The CDR3 has 15 residues. CDR1 and CDR2 (germline): SEHNR, FQNEAQ (reference sequence). CDR3 protein: CASSLADRGSGGYTF. Here the CDR3 DNA reads TGTGCCAGCAGCTTAGCGGACAGGGGGTCTGGAGGCTACACCTTC.

The chain carries TRBV6-1 and TRBJ1-5; a possible D gene is TRBD1 (6 bases). This CDR3 is 17 amino acids long. Per the germline V gene, CDR1 is MNHNS and CDR2 is SASEGT. Trimming cost V 0 bases and J 5 bases, with 17 bases left between them. CDR3 protein: CASSEALGGGLYQPQHF. DNA of the CDR3: TGTGCCAGCAGTGAAGCGCTGGGGGGGGGCCTATATCAGCCCCAGCATTTT.

J is TRBJ1-2 and V is TRBV5-5; maybe TRBD1 (6 bases). There are 15 residues in the CDR3. Per germline, CDR1 SGHKS and CDR2 YYEKEE (reference sequence). Trimming took 4 bases from V and 4 from J, leaving 17 bases between them. For the CDR3, the DNA is TGTGCCAGCAGCCCTATCGACAGGCTCCTCTATGGCTACACCTTC. Residues: CASSPIDRLLYGYTF.